This TCR beta chain originates from a study of T cell repertoires in cytomegalovirus infection. Across the study: Indicated by public TCR beta signatures were CMV infection and matching HLA type.

The ends were cut back, 0 bases at V and 3 bases at J, with 12 bases in the middle. The germline V gene has CDR1 MNHNY and CDR2 SVGAGI (reference sequence). The CDR3 runs to 15 residues. From the reads, TCRdb called clonotypes with MiXCR, one entry per CDR3 protein. The sample has nearly 700,000 distinct CDR3 sequences, around 31% seen once. A word on this clonotype: The antigen remains unidentified.

The TCR comes from a human donor in good health (CMV status not recorded). Some clones in this sample may be carry-over from other donors' samples. The V call is TRBV6-6, the J call TRBJ2-7; TRBD1 might be the D (6 bases). Sample: cultured PBMCs, taken from culture after CMV antigen stimulation. This CDR3 reads CASSYSQGSGYEQYF. The CDR3 coding sequence is TGTGCCAGCAGTTACTCTCAGGGGAGTGGCTACGAGCAGTACTTC.